A selection of T cell receptor beta chains follows, all from one sample in a study of T-cell memory formation after mild COVID-19. TCRdb fed the 5' RACE reads into MiXCR, producing one record per CDR3 protein. The sample lists more than 300,000 distinct CDR3 sequences, approximately 22% occurring once. Material for sequencing was PBMCs or a T cell subset sorted from them (not recorded which). These receptors were taken from a man in his late teens or twenties who had mild COVID-19 (a few samples of this study predate the infection). Cell type and time point are not known. CDR3s include the opening cysteine and the closing phenylalanine or tryptophan. The D gene is left open where the match is weak. Rows may omit the clone size; those that give it use once, few, many or a size class.

clone_size | d_call | j_call | v_call | cdr3_nt | cdr3_aa
. | . | TRBJ2-1 | TRBV10-1 | TGCGCCAGCAGGCCGGTCGGGACTGGGGACAATGAGCAGTTCTTC | CASRPVGTGDNEQFF
. | . | TRBJ1-5 | TRBV6-1 | TGTGCCAGCAGTGAAGCCGCCTTAGGGCAGCCCCAGCATTTT | CASSEAALGQPQHF
many | . | TRBJ1-1 | TRBV3-1 | TGTGCCAGCCGGTCAGGGGAGGGGATGACTGAAGCTTTCTTT | CASRSGEGMTEAFF
. | TRBD1 | TRBJ1-2 | TRBV7-8 | TGTGCCAGCAGCCCGAGACAGGGGGCGTGGGGCTACACCTTC | CASSPRQGAWGYTF
few | TRBD1 | TRBJ1-5 | TRBV5-1 | TGCGCCAGCAGCTTGGGCAGGGGGCCCAATCAGCCCCAGCATTTT | CASSLGRGPNQPQHF
. | TRBD1 | TRBJ1-4 | TRBV5-1 | TGCGCCAGCAGCTTGGGACCCACAGGGGTATCTAATGAAAAACTGTTTTTT | CASSLGPTGVSNEKLFF
. | . | TRBJ2-5 | TRBV12-3/TRBV12-4 | TGTGCCAGCACCCAAGGGGCGGGGCGAGGGACCCAGTACTTC | CASTQGAGRGTQYF
. | . | TRBJ1-1 | TRBV4-1 | TGCGCCAGCAGCCAAGGTCGTTCCCACACTGAAGCTTTCTTT | CASSQGRSHTEAFF
many | . | TRBJ2-3 | TRBV7-2 | TGTGCCAGCAGCTTTAGACCCTCAGATACGCAGTATTTT | CASSFRPSDTQYF
. | . | TRBJ1-5 | TRBV5-5 | TGTGCCAGCAGCTTGGACCAGGGAGGGGGTCAGCCCCAGCATTTT | CASSLDQGGGQPQHF